This entry lists 12 T cell receptor beta chains sequenced from one sample in a study of cytotoxic CD8 clonotypes in ibrutinib-treated CLL. The repertoire was sequenced with immunoSEQ multiplex PCR; TCRdb's copy has only in-frame clones and lacks some. The table includes over 75,000 clones, around 73% detected once. The sequences come from PBMCs, collected after 12 months of ibrutinib treatment. These receptors all stem from a human donor with chronic lymphocytic leukemia.

The rearrangement links TRBV9 to TRBJ1-5, with TRBD1 matching 8 bases. CDR1 is SGDLS and CDR2 is YYNGEE in the germline V gene. The CDR3 sequence is 15 residues long. Trimming took 0 bases from V and 6 from J; bases not matched to a gene: 5. The CDR3 region is CASSVDQGAVQPQHF. In nucleotides, the CDR3 is TGTGCCAGCAGCGTAGACCAGGGGGCGGTTCAGCCCCAGCATTTT. Full variable domain (outside the CDR3, taken from reference TRBV9 and TRBJ1-5): DSGVTQTPKHLITATGQRVTLRCSPRSGDLSVYWYQQSLDQGLQFLIQYYNGEERAKGNILERFSAQQFPDLHSELNLSSLELGDSALYFCASSVDQGAVQPQHFGDGTRLSIL.

The CDR3 region has the DNA TGTGCCAGCAGCTTGGAAGGTGAAGCTTTCTTT. Its protein product is CASSLEGEAFF. The chain links TRBV5-6 to TRBJ1-1; D unresolved. The CDR3 consists of 11 residues. CDR1 is SGHDT and CDR2 is YYEEEE in the germline V gene. V was clipped by 0 bases and J by 7 bases, with 4 bases between them.

The rearrangement uses TRBV19 and TRBJ1-5; D unclear. CDR3 length: 15 amino acids. CDR1 LNHDA and CDR2 SQIVND come from the germline V gene (reference sequence). Trimming removed 3 bases from V and 5 bases from J, with 14 bases in between. The CDR3 loop is CASSIARQDYQPQHF. Here the CDR3 DNA reads TGTGCCAGTAGTATTGCTCGGCAGGATTATCAGCCCCAGCATTTT.

The J gene is TRBJ1-1, the V gene TRBV25-1; the D is unclear. Germline assignment: CDR1 MGHDK and CDR2 SYGVNS. Deletions cut 8 bases from V and 1 base from J, with 8 bases between. The CDR3 runs 12 residues. The CDR3 nucleotides are TGTGCCAGCCGGGCGGGGAACACTGAAGCTTTCTTT. Encoded protein: CASRAGNTEAFF.

The V and J genes are TRBV7-2 and TRBJ2-2; 10 bases are shared with TRBD2. The CDR3 spans 14 residues. The germline CDR1 and CDR2 sequences are SGHTA and FQGNSA. J was trimmed by 5 bases and V by 9 bases; bases with no gene match: 6. CDR3 loop: CASTSGASTGELFF. CDR3 sequence (DNA): TGTGCCAGTACTAGCGGGGCGTCTACCGGGGAGCTGTTTTTT.

The chain carries TRBV4-1 and TRBJ1-2; D not resolved. Germline CDR1 and CDR2: MGHRA and YSYEKL. The V end was cut by 1 base, the J end by 0 bases, with 9 bases between. The CDR3 loop spans 15 amino acids. This CDR3 reads CASSQAGTANYGYTF. CDR3 sequence (DNA): TGCGCCAGCAGCCAAGCCGGAACGGCTAACTATGGCTACACCTTC.

This clone turned up a few times. This chain joins TRBV5-6 and TRBJ1-2; D may be TRBD1 (6 bases). Germline CDR1 SGHDT, CDR2 YYEEEE. The V end was cut by 4 bases, the J end by 4 bases, with 17 bases between. This CDR3 is 15 amino acids long. As DNA, the CDR3 is TGTGCCAGCAGCGGCGGGGAAACAGGGTCCTATGGCTACACCTTC. This codes for CASSGGETGSYGYTF.

In its sample, this clone was seen once. V and J are TRBV5-6 and TRBJ2-3; D might be TRBD2 (6 bases). V was cut by 4 bases and J by 0 bases, with 12 bases left in between. The germline CDR1 and CDR2 sequences are SGHDT and YYEEEE. CDR3 length: 15 residues. The CDR3 spells CASSGGSASTDTQYF. CDR3 nucleotide sequence: TGTGCCAGCAGCGGGGGGTCCGCTAGCACAGATACGCAGTATTTT.

V and J are TRBV30 and TRBJ1-1; D ambiguous. V was trimmed by 0 bases and J by 11 bases, leaving 16 bases between them. The germline V gene has CDR1 GTSNPN and CDR2 SVGIG (reference sequence). The CDR3 runs to 13 residues. CDR3 in amino acids: CAWSVLISAWAFF. The CDR3 DNA reads TGTGCCTGGAGTGTACTTATAAGCGCCTGGGCTTTCTTT.

The genes are TRBV10-2 and TRBJ2-7; TRBD1 matches at 7 bases. CDR1 is WSHSY and CDR2 is SAAADI in the germline V gene. Unmatched junction bases numbered 7, after V lost 9 bases and J lost 2 bases. There are 13 residues in the CDR3. In nucleotides, the CDR3 is TGCGCCAGTACTCGGGACAGAGCCTACGAGCAGTACTTC. Protein sequence: CASTRDRAYEQYF.

This chain links TRBV9 with TRBJ2-7, with D hard to call. Trimming pared 4 bases from V and 8 bases from J, leaving 13 bases between. The CDR3 has 12 residues. Germline V lookup: CDR1 SGDLS, CDR2 YYNGEE. In DNA, the CDR3 is TGTGCCAGCAGCACAACAAGGGATCAGCAGTACTTC. Residues: CASSTTRDQQYF.

The J gene is TRBJ1-6, the V gene TRBV6-6, with D unclear. The CDR3 sequence is 15 residues long. Deletions cut 2 bases from V and 6 bases from J, with 11 bases between. Germline CDR1 reads MNHNY; CDR2 reads SVGAGI (reference sequence). The CDR3 loop is CASSYGRDVNSPLHF. The DNA of the CDR3 is TGTGCCAGCAGTTACGGCCGGGATGTTAATTCACCCCTCCACTTT.